This record looks at one T cell receptor (beta chain) sequence and its context. The entry originates in a study of response to subunit inactivated influenza vaccine. TCRdb re-called the RT-PCR reads with MiXCR, one entry per CDR3 protein. Of around 200,000 distinct CDR3 sequences in the sample, approximately 12% are singletons; the top ten hold approximately 32%. CDR1 and CDR2 from the germline V gene are SGDLS and YYNGEE. V was cut by 5 bases and J by 6 bases, with 18 bases left in between. The CDR3 loop spans 15 amino acids. This sample was shared with a second study, whose subject was T cells expressing NK-cell markers. That source reports: Production of TCR beta cDNA relied on 5'RACE template switching with UMIs. Over 5 donors had dominant NKG2C+ clonotypes that comprised about 1.0-7.0% of their CD8+ T cells.

The starting material was CD8+ T cells sorted from PBMCs, obtained approximately 13 days after vaccination. The receptor was isolated from a man in his forties or fifties who received an inactivated influenza vaccine. This chain uses TRBV9 with TRBJ2-1, with TRBD1 as a possible D gene (6 bases). The CDR3 reads CASRPPDRGLNEQFF. The CDR3, as DNA: TGTGCCAGCAGACCCCCGGACAGAGGCCTCAATGAGCAGTTCTTC.